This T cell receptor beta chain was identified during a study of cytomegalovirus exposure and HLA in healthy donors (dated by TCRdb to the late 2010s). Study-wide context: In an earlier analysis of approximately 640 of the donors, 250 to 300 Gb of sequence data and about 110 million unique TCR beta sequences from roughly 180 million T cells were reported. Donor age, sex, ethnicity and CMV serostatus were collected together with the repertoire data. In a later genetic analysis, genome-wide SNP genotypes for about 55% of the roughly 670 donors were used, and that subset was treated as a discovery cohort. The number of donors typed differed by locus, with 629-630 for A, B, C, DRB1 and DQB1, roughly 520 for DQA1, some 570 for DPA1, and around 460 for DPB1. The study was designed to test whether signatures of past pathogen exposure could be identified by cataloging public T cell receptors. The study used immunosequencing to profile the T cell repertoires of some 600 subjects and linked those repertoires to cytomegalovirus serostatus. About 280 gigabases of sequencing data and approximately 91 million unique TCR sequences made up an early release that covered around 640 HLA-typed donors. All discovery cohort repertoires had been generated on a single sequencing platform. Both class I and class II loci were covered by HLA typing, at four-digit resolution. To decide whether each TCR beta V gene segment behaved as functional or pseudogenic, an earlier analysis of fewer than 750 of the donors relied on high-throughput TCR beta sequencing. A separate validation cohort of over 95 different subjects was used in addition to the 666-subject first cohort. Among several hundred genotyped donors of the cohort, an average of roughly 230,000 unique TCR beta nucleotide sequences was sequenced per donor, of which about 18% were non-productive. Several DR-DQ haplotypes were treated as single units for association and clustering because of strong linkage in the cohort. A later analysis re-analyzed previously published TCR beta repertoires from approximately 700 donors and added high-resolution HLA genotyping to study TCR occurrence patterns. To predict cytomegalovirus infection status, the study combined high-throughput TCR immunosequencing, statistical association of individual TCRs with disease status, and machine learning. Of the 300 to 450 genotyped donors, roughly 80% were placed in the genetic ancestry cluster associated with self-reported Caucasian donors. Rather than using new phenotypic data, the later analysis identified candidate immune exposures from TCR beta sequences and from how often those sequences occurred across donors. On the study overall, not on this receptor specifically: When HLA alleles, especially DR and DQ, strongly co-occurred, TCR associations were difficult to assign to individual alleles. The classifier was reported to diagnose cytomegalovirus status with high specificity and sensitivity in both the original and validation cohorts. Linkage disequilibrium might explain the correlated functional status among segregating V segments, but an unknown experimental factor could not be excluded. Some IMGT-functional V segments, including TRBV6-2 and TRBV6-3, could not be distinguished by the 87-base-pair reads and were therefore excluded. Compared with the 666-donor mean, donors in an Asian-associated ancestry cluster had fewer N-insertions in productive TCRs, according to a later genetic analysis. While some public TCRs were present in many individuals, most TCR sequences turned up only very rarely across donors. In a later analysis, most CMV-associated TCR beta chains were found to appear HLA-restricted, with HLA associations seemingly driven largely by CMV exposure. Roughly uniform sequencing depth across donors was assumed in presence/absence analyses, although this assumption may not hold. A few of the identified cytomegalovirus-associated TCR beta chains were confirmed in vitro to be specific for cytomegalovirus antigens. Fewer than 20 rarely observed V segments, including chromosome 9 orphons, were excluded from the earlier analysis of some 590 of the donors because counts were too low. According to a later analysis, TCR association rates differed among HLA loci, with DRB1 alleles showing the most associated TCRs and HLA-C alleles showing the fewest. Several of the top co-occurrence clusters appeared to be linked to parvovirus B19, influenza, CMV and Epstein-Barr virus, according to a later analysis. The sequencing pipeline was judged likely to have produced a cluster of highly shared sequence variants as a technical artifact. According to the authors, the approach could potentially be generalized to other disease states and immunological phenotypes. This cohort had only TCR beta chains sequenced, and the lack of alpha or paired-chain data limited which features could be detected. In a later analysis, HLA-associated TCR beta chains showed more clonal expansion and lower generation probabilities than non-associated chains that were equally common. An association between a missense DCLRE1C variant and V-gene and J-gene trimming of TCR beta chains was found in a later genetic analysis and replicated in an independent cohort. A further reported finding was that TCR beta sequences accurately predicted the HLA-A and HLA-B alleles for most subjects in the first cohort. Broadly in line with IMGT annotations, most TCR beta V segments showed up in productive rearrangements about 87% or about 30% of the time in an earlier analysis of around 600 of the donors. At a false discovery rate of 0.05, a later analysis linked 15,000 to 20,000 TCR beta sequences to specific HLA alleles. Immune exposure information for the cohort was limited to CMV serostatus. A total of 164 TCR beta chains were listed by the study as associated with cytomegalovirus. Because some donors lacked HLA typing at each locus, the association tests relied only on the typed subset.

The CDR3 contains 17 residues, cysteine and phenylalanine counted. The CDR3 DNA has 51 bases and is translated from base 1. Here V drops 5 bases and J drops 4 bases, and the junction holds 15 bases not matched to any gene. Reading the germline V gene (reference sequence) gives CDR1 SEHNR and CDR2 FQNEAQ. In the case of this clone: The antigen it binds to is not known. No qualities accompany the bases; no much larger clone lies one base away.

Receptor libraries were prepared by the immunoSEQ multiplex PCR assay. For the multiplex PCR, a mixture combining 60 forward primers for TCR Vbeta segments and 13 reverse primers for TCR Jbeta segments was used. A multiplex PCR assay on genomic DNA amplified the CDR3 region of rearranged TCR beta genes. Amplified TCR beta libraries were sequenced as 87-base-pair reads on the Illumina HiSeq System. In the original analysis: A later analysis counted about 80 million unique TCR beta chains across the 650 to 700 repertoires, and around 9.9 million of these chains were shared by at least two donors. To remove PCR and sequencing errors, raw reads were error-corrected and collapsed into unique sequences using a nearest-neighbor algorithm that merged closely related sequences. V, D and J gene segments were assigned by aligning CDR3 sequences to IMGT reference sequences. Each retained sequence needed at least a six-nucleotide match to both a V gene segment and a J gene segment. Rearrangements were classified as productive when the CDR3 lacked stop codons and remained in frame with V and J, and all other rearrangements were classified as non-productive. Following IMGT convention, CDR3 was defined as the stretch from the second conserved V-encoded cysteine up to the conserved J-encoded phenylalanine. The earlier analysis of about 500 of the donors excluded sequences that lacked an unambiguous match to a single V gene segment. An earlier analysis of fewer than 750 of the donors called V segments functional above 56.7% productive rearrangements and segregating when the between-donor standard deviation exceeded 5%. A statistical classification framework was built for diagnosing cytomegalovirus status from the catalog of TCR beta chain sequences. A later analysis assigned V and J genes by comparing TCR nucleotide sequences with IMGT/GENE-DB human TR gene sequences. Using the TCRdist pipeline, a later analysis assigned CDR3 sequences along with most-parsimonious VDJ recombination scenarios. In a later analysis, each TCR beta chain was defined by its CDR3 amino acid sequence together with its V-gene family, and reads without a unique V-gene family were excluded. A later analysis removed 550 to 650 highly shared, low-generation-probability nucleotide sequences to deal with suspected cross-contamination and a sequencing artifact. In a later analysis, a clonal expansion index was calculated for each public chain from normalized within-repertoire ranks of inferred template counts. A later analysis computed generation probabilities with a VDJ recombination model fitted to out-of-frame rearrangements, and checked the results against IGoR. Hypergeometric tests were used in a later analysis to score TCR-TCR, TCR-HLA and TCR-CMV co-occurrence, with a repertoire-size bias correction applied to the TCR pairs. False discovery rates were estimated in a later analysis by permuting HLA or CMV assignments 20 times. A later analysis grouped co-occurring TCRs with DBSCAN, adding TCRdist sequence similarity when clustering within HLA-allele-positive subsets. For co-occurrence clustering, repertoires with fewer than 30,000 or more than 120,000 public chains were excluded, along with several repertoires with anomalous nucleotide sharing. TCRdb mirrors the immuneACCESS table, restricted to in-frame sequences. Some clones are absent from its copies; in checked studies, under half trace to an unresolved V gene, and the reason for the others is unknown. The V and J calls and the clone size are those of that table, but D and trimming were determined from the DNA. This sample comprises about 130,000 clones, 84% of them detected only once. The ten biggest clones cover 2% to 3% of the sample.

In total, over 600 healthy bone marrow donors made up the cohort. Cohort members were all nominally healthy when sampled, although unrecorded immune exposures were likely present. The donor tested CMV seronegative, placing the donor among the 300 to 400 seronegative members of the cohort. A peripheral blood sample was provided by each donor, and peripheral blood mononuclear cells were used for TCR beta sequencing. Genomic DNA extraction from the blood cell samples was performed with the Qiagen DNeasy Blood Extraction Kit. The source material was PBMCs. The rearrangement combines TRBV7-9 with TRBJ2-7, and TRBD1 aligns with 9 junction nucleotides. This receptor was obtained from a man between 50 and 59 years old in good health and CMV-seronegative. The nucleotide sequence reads TGTGCCAGCAGCCCAGGCGGAGACAGGGGGACGGAGTACGAGCAGTACTTC. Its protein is CASSPGGDRGTEYEQYF.